A single sample gave rise to the 3 T cell receptor beta chains below, sequenced in a study of OX40 agonist ivuxolimab in advanced cancers. Sequenced by immunoSEQ multiplex PCR; TCRdb stores in-frame clones only, minus some. The sample includes about 19,000 clones, roughly 89% of them seen just once. The sequenced sample was CD4+ or CD8+ T cells sorted from blood, obtained in a trial of the OX40 agonist ivuxolimab. The receptors were sampled from an adult with an advanced solid tumor such as melanoma, head and neck, liver or kidney cancer.

V gene TRBV19 combines with J gene TRBJ2-1; D perhaps matches TRBD2 (6 bases). Germline CDR1 is LNHDA and CDR2 is SQIVND (reference sequence). The CDR3 totals 13 residues. Deletions cut 6 bases from V and 5 bases from J, with 11 bases between. CDR3 nucleotides: TGTGCCAGTAGCTCGCGGGGAAACAATGAGCAGTTCTTC. This translates into CASSSRGNNEQFF.

This chain uses TRBV7-2 with TRBJ2-2, with 12 bases matching TRBD2. CDR3 length: 18 amino acids. Trimming removed 3 bases from V and 3 bases from J; junction bases left unmatched: 8. Germline V gives CDR1 SGHTA, CDR2 FQGNSA. This CDR3 is CASSFLTSGSFYTGELFF. CDR3 coding DNA: TGTGCCAGCAGCTTTTTGACTAGCGGGAGCTTCTACACCGGGGAGCTGTTTTTT. Based on the CDR3 plus reference TRBV7-2 and TRBJ2-2, the full variable domain is GAGVSQSPSNKVTEKGKDVELRCDPISGHTALYWYRQSLGQGLEFLIYFQGNSAPDKSGLPSDRFSAERTGGSVSTLTIQRTQQEDSAVYLCASSFLTSGSFYTGELFFGEGSRLTVL.

The count of this clone is one. The chain links TRBV9 to TRBJ2-5; 8 bases match TRBD2. Looked up from germline, CDR1 is SGDLS and CDR2 is YYNGEE. This CDR3 region has 16 residues. V was pared by 4 bases and J by 4 bases, with 12 bases of the junction left unmatched. Here the CDR3 DNA reads TGTGCCAGCAGCCCTCGGGGGGGCGGAGATGCAGAGACCCAGTACTTC. The encoded protein is CASSPRGGGDAETQYF.